The 10 T cell receptor beta chains below were found in one sample sequenced in a study of early T cells in non-severe SARS-CoV-2 infection. TCRdb reprocessed the 5' RACE reads via MiXCR and lists one record per CDR3 protein. The sample shows tens of thousands of distinct CDR3 sequences, 6.5% to 7.5% of them seen only once. Material: whole blood, obtained at baseline. The receptors here all came from an adult who was a healthcare worker with PCR-confirmed SARS-CoV-2 infection or an uninfected control (not recorded which).

This clonotype was observed a handful of times. The rearrangement joins TRBV11-2 to TRBJ2-1; D is unclear. CDR1 and CDR2 (germline): SGHAT, FQNNGV. This CDR3 region has 14 residues. Trimming left V 0 bases short and J 11 bases short, with 14 bases between. The CDR3 sequence: CASSLDPVGVKQFF. CDR3 coding DNA: TGTGCCAGCAGCTTAGATCCGGTCGGCGTAAAGCAGTTCTTC.

The chain joins TRBV7-9 to TRBJ2-2; TRBD1 matches at 9 bases. V dropped 3 bases and J dropped 8; count of bases not matched to a gene: 7. The CDR3 totals 15 residues. Per the germline V gene, CDR1 is SEHNR and CDR2 is FQNEAQ (reference sequence). Written as DNA, the CDR3 is TGTGCCAGCAGCTTCGGGACAGGGCAAGCGGGGGAGCTGTTTTTT. It is translated as CASSFGTGQAGELFF.

Only a few counts were recorded for this clonotype. In DNA form, the CDR3 reads TGCGCCAGCAGCCAAATGGACAACCCTTACACTGAAGCTTTCTTT. Translating it yields CASSQMDNPYTEAFF. This chain links TRBV4-3 with TRBJ1-1; D perhaps matches TRBD1 (5 bases). The CDR3 has 15 residues. With 2 bases removed from V and 3 bases from J, the gap between germline ends came to 13 bases. From germline, CDR1 is LGHNA and CDR2 YSLEER.

This clonotype was seen ten or more times. The rearrangement links TRBV9 to TRBJ2-5; the D gene is possibly TRBD1 (6 bases). Germline-derived CDR1 and CDR2 are SGDLS and YYNGEE. Trimming stripped 4 bases from V and 4 bases from J, with 14 bases between. The CDR3 is 14 residues long. The CDR3 DNA reads TGTGCCAGCAGCTCCCTGGGGGCACGAGAGACCCAGTACTTC. This sequence encodes CASSSLGARETQYF.

Ten or more counts support this clonotype. The chain couples TRBV4-2 to TRBJ2-2; D may be TRBD1 (6 bases). Between the trimmed V and J ends, which lost 2 bases and 1 base, there was a span of 20 bases. Germline CDR1 and CDR2: LGHNA and YNFKEQ. This CDR3 has 19 residues. The CDR3 reads CASSQPPRGPEGNTGELFF. The CDR3 region has the DNA TGTGCCAGCAGCCAACCCCCCAGGGGTCCAGAAGGGAACACCGGGGAGCTGTTTTTT.

V usage is TRBV5-1 and J usage is TRBJ2-7; TRBD1 might be the D (5 bases). V dropped 1 base and J dropped 7 bases, with 15 bases sitting between them. The length of the CDR3 is 14 residues. Looked up from germline, CDR1 is SGHRS and CDR2 is YFSETQ. The CDR3 sequence: CASSLIQGFEEQYF. The CDR3 region has the DNA TGCGCCAGCAGCTTGATCCAGGGCTTCGAGGAGCAGTACTTC.

This clonotype was observed a few times. CDR3 amino acids: CASSEWGTSYEQYF. CDR3 in DNA: TGTGCCAGCAGCGAATGGGGGACCTCCTACGAGCAGTACTTC. The V gene is TRBV7-2, the J gene TRBJ2-7, with D perhaps being TRBD1 or TRBD2 (5 bases each). V was pared by 5 bases and J by 0 bases, with 11 bases between. The germline gives CDR1 SGHTA, CDR2 FQGNSA. This CDR3 is built from 14 residues.

This clonotype was seen at least ten times. The chain uses TRBV10-3 and TRBJ1-2; 8 bases fit TRBD1. This CDR3 spans 17 amino acids. Looked up from germline, CDR1 is ENHRY and CDR2 is SYGVKD. Unmatched junction bases numbered 12, after V lost 2 bases and J lost 4 bases. The CDR3 here is CAISEDGQGELGYGYTF. The CDR3, as DNA: TGTGCCATCAGTGAGGACGGACAGGGAGAGTTAGGCTATGGCTACACCTTC.

There are many counts of this clonotype. The chain links TRBV6-2 or TRBV6-3 to TRBJ2-3; 10 positions agree with TRBD1. The germline V gene encodes CDR1 MNHEY and CDR2 SVGEGT. This CDR3 spans 17 amino acids. J lost 3 bases, V lost 2 bases, and 8 bases had no gene match. CDR3 nucleotides: TGTGCCAGCAGTTACCTTTTACCGGGACAGGGGACAGATACGCAGTATTTT. It is translated as CASSYLLPGQGTDTQYF.

This clonotype came up a few times. This chain links TRBV19 with TRBJ1-2, with D possibly matching TRBD1 (5 bases). V lost 4 bases, J lost 5 bases, and 17 bases lay in between. CDR1 LNHDA and CDR2 SQIVND come from the germline V gene (reference sequence). The CDR3 covers 15 residues. CDR3 residues: CASSTLPGINYGYTF. CDR3 DNA: TGTGCCAGTAGTACTCTTCCAGGGATAAATTATGGCTACACCTTC.